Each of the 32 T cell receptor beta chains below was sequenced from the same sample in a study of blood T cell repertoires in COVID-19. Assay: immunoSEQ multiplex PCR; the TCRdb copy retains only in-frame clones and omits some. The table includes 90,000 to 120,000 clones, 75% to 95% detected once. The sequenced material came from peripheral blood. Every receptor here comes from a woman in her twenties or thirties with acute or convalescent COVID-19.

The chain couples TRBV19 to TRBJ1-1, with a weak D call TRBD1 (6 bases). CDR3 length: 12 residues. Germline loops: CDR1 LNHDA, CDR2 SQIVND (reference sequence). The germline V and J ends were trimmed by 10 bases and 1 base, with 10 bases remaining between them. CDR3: CATMDRNTEAFF. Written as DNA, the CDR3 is TGTGCCACCATGGACAGGAACACTGAAGCTTTCTTT.

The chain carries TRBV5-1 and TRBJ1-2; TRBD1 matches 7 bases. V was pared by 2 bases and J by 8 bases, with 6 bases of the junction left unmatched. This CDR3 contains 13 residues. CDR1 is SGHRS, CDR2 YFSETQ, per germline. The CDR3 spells CASSLQGSEGYTF. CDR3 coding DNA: TGCGCCAGCAGCTTACAGGGGAGTGAAGGCTACACCTTC. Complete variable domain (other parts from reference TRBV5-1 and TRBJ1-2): KAGVTQTPRYLIKTRGQQVTLSCSPISGHRSVSWYQQTPGQGLQFLFEYFSETQRNKGNFPGRFSGRQFSNSRSEMNVSTLELGDSALYLCASSLQGSEGYTFGSGTRLTVV.

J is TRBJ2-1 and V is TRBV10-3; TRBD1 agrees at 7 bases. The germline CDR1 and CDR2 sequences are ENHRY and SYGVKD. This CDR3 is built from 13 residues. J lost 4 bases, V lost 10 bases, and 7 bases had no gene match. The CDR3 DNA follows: TGTGCCACCACGGGGACAGATTACAATGAGCAGTTCTTC. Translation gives CATTGTDYNEQFF.

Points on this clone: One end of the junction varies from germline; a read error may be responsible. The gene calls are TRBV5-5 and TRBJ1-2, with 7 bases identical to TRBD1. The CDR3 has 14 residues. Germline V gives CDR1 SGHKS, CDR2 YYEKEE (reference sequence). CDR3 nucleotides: TGTGCCAGCAGCTTGGACAGGCAGTTAGGGGGCTACACCTTT. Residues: CASSLDRQLGGYTF.

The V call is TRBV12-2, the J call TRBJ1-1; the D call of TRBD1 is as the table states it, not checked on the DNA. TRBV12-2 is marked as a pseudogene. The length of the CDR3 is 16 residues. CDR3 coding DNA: TGTGCAAGTCGCCTCCCAGGGCCAGAGGGGGACAGTGAAGCTTTCTTT. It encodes CASRLPGPEGDSEAFF.

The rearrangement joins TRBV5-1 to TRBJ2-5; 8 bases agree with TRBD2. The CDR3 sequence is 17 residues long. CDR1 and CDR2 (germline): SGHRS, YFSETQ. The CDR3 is CPHRSSVLAGVQETQYF. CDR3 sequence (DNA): TGCCCCCATCGTTCGTCCGTTCTAGCGGGCGTACAAGAGACCCAGTACTTC.

CDR3 loop: CASSPTGGRYEQYF. The CDR3, as DNA: TGTGCCAGCAGTCCCACGGGTGGTCGCTACGAGCAGTACTTC. V is TRBV27 and J is TRBJ2-7; D is uncertain. Germline CDR1 and CDR2: MNHEY and SMNVEV (reference sequence). V lost 5 bases and J 3 bases, leaving 14 bases between the germline ends. The CDR3 totals 14 residues.

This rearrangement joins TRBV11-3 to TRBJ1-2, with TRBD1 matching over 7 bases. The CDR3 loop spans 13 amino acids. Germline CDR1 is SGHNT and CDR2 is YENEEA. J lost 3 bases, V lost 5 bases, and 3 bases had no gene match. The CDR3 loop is CASSEGADYGYTF. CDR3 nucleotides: TGTGCCAGCAGCGAGGGGGCGGACTATGGCTACACCTTC.

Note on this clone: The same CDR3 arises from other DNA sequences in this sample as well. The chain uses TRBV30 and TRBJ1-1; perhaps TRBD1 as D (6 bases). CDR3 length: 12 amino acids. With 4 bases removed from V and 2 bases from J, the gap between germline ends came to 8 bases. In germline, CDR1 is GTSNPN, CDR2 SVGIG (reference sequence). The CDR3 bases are TGTGCCTGGACCAGGGGTAACACTGAAGCTTTCTTT. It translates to CAWTRGNTEAFF.

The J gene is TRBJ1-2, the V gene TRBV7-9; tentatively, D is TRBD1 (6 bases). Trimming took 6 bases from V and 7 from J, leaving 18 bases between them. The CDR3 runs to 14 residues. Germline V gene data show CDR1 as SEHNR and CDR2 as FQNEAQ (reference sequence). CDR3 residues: CASRSDRTSGGYTF. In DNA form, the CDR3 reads TGTGCCAGCAGATCAGACAGGACCTCCGGTGGCTACACCTTC.

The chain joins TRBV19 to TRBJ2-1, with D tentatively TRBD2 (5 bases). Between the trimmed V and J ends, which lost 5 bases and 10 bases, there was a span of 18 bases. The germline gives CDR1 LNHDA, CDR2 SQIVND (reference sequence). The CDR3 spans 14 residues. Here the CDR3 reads CASSFGGLLGEQFF. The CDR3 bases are TGTGCCAGTAGTTTCGGCGGGCTTTTAGGAGAGCAGTTCTTC.

The CDR3 sequence: CASSLDMRQGDGYTF. The CDR3 nucleotides are TGTGCCAGCAGCTTAGATATGCGGCAGGGGGATGGCTACACCTTC. The V and J genes are TRBV7-9 and TRBJ1-2; 7 bases are shared with TRBD1. J gave up 6 bases and V 1 base, and 8 bases lay outside the gene matches. The CDR3 covers 15 residues. Germline V gene data show CDR1 as SEHNR and CDR2 as FQNEAQ (reference sequence).

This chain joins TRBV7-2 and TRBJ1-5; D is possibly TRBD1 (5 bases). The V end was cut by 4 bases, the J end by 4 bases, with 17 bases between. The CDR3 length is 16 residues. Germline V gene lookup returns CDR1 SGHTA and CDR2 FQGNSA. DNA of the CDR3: TGTGCCAGCAGCTGGAGGGTTGGCAGGGATAATCAGCCCCAGCATTTT. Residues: CASSWRVGRDNQPQHF.

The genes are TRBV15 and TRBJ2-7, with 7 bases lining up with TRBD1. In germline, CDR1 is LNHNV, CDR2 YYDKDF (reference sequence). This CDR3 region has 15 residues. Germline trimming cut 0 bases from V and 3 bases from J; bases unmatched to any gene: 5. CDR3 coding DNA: TGTGCCACCAGCAGAGATCAGGGGGTTTTCTACGAGCAGTACTTC. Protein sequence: CATSRDQGVFYEQYF.

The DNA of the CDR3 is TGTGCCAGCAGTAGAGGGACAGGGGGCGGCGAGCAGTACTTC. Translating it yields CASSRGTGGGEQYF. The chain employs TRBV2 and TRBJ2-7; 12 nucleotides align to TRBD1. V shed 5 bases, J shed 6 bases, and the junction held 5 bases outside the gene matches. Per germline, CDR1 SNHLY and CDR2 FYNNEI. CDR3 length: 14 amino acids.

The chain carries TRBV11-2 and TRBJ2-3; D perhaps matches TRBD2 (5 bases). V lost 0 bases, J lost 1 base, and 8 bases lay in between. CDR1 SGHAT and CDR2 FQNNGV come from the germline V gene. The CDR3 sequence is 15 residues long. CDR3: CASSLDPGGTDTQYF. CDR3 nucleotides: TGTGCCAGCAGCTTAGACCCCGGGGGCACAGATACGCAGTATTTT.

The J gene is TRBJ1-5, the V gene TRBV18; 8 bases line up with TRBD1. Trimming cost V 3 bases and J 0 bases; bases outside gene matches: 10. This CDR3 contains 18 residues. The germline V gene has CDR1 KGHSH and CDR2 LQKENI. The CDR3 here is CASSPGLGQGYSNQPQHF. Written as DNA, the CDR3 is TGTGCCAGCTCACCCGGGCTTGGACAGGGCTATAGCAATCAGCCCCAGCATTTT.

CDR3 bases: TGTGCCAGCAGCCAAGAACCGGGACAGGGGGGCTACAATGAGCAGTTCTTC. Its translation is CASSQEPGQGGYNEQFF. The chain carries TRBV4-2 and TRBJ2-1, with 11 bases matching TRBD1. Germline loops: CDR1 LGHNA, CDR2 YNFKEQ. J lost 3 bases, V lost 0 bases, and 4 bases had no gene match. The CDR3 totals 17 residues.

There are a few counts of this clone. CDR3: CASNSGGRIEKLFF. In DNA form, the CDR3 reads TGTGCCAGCAACTCAGGGGGTAGGATTGAAAAACTGTTTTTT. This chain links TRBV2 with TRBJ1-4; 7 bases align to TRBD1. There are 14 residues in the CDR3. Losses at the gene ends were 7 bases for V and 7 bases for J; bases not matched to a gene: 9. The germline V gene encodes CDR1 SNHLY and CDR2 FYNNEI. The whole variable domain, remainder taken from reference TRBV2 and TRBJ1-4, is EPEVTQTPSHQVTQMGQEVILRCVPISNHLYFYWYRQILGQKVEFLVSFYNNEISEKSEIFDDQFSVERPDGSNFTLKIRSTKLEDSAMYFCASNSGGRIEKLFFGSGTQLSVL.

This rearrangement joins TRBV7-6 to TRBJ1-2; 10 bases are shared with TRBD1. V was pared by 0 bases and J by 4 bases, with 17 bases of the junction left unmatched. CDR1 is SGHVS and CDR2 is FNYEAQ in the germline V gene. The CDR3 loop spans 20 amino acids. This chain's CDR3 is CASSLAGGQGSSVRIYGYTF. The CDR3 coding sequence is TGTGCCAGCAGCTTAGCGGGGGGACAGGGGTCCTCGGTTCGTATCTATGGCTACACCTTC.

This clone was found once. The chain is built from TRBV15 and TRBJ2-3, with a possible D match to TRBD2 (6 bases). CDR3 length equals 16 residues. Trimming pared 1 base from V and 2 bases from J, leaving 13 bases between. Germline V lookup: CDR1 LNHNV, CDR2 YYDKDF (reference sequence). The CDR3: CATSRGAGVPTDTQYF. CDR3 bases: TGTGCCACCAGCAGAGGAGCGGGCGTACCCACAGATACGCAGTATTTT.

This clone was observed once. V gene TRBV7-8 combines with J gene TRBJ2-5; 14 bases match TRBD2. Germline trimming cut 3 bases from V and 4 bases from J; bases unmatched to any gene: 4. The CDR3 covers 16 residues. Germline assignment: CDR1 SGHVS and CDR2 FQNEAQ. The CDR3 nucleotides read TGTGCCAGCAGCTTTGGGACTAGCGGGAGCAGAGAGACCCAGTACTTC. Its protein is CASSFGTSGSRETQYF.

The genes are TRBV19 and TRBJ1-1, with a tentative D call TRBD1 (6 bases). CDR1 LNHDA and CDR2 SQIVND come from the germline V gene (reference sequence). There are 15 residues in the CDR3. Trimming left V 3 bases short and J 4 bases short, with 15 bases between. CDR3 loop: CASSIAPGVGTEAFF. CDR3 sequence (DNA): TGTGCCAGTAGTATTGCCCCAGGGGTGGGCACTGAAGCTTTCTTT.

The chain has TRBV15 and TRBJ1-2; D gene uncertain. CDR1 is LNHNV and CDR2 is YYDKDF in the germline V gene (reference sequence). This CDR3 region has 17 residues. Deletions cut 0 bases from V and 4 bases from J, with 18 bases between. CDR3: CATSRDPTPTASYGYTF. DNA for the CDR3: TGTGCCACCAGCAGAGACCCAACGCCCACAGCTTCCTATGGCTACACCTTC.

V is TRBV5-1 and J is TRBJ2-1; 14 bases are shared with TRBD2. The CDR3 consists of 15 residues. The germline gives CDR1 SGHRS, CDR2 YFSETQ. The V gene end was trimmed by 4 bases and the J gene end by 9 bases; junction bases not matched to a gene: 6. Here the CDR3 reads CASSPGTSGSREQFF. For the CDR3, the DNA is TGCGCCAGCAGCCCCGGGACTAGCGGGAGCCGTGAGCAGTTCTTC.

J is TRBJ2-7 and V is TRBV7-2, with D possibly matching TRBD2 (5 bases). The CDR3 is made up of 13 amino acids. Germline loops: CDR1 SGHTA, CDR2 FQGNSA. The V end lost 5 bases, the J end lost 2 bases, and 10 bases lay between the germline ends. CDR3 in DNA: TGTGCCAGCAGCCCGACGGGGACCTACGAGCAGTACTTC. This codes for CASSPTGTYEQYF. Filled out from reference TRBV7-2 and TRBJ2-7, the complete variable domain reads GAGVSQSPSNKVTEKGKDVELRCDPISGHTALYWYRQSLGQGLEFLIYFQGNSAPDKSGLPSDRFSAERTGGSVSTLTIQRTQQEDSAVYLCASSPTGTYEQYFGPGTRLTVT.

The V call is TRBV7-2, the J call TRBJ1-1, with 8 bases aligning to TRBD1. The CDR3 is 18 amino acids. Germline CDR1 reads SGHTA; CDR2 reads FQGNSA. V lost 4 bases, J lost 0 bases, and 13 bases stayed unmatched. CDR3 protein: CASSSSPQGALMNTEAFF. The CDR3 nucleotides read TGTGCCAGCAGCTCAAGTCCCCAGGGGGCTCTAATGAACACTGAAGCTTTCTTT.

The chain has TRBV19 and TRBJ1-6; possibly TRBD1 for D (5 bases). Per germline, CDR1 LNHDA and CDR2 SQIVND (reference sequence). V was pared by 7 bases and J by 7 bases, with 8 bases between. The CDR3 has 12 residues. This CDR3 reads CASNKGNSPLHF. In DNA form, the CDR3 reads TGTGCCAGTAACAAGGGGAATTCACCCCTCCACTTT.

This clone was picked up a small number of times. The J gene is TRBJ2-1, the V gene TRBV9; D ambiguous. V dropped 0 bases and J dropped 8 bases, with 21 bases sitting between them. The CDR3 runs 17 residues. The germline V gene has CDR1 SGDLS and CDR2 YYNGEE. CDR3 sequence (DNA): TGTGCCAGCAGCGTAGCCCCTCGCGTTACCCGACGGGATGAGCAGTTCTTC. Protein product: CASSVAPRVTRRDEQFF.

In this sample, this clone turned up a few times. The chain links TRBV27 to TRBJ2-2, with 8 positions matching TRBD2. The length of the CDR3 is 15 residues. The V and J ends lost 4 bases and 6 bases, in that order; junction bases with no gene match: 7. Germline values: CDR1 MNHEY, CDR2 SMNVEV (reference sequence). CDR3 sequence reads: CASSYGRGGPGELFF. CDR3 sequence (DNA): TGTGCCAGCAGTTATGGACGGGGGGGCCCCGGGGAGCTGTTTTTT.

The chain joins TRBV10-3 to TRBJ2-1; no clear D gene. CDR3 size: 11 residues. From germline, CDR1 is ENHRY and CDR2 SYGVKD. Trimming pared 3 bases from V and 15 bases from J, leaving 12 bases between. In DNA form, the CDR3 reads TGTGCCATCAGTGACGCCGGTAATCTGTTCTTC. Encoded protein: CAISDAGNLFF.

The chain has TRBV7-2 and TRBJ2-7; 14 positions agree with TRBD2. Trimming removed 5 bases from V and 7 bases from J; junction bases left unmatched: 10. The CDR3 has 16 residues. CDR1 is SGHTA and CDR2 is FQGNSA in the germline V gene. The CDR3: CASSPRLAGGKGEQYF. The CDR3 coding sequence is TGTGCCAGCAGCCCCCGACTAGCGGGGGGGAAAGGGGAGCAGTACTTC. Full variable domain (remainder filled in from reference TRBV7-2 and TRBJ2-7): GAGVSQSPSNKVTEKGKDVELRCDPISGHTALYWYRQSLGQGLEFLIYFQGNSAPDKSGLPSDRFSAERTGGSVSTLTIQRTQQEDSAVYLCASSPRLAGGKGEQYFGPGTRLTVT.